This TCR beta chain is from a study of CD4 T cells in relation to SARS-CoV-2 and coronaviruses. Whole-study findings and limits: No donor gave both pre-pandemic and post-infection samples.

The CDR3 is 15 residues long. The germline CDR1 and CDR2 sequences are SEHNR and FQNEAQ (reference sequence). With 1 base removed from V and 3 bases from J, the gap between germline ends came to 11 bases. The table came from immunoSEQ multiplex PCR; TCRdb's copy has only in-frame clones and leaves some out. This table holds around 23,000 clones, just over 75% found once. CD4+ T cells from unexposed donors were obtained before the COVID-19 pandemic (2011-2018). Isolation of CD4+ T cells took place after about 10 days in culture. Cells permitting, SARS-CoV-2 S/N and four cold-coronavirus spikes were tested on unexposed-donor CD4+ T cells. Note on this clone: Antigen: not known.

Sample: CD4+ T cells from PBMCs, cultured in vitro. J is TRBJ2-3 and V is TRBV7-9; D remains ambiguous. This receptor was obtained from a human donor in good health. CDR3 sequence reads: CASSLGTMMTDTQYF. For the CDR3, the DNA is TGTGCCAGCAGCTTAGGTACCATGATGACAGATACGCAGTATTTT.